The T cell receptor beta chain under discussion was sequenced for a study of blood T cells in healthy people across ages. The germline CDR1 and CDR2 sequences are MNHEY and SVGAGI. The ends lost 4 bases at V and 1 base at J; junction bases unmatched: 8. This CDR3 region has 17 residues. Through a sample-barcoded 5' primer and a J-beta primer mix, a second PCR was run for roughly 6 to 12 cycles. Using its own MiXCR run on the 5' RACE reads, TCRdb lists one record per CDR3 protein. Counted here are hundreds of thousands of distinct CDR3 sequences, roughly half occurring once; the ten biggest clones make up 45% to 65%.

V gene TRBV6-5 combines with J gene TRBJ2-7; the match to TRBD2 covers 12 bases. This TCR was sampled from a man between 60 and 75 years old in good health. Input material: blood. Here the CDR3 DNA reads TGTGCCAGCAGTTCTTCTAGCGGGAGGGCCAGGTCCTACGAGCAGTACTTC. The encoded protein is CASSSSSGRARSYEQYF.